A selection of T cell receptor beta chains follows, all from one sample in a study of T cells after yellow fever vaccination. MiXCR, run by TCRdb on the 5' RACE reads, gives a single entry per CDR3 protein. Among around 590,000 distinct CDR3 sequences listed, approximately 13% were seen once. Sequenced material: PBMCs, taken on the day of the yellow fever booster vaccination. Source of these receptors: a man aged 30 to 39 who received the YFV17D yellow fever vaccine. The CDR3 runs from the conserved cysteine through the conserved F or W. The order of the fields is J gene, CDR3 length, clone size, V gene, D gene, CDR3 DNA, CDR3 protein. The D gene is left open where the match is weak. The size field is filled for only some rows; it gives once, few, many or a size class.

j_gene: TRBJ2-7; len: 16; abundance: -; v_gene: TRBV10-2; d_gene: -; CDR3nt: TGCGCCAGCAGTGAATTGTCCGCGGGCAGACCCTACGAGCAGTACTTC; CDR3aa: CASSELSAGRPYEQYF
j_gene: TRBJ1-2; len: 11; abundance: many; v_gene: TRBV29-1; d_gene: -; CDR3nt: TGCAGCGTTGAGGTTCAGAGGTACTACACCTTC; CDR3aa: CSVEVQRYYTF
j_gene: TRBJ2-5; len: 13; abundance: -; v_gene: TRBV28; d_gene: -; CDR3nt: TGTGCCAGCAGTTGGGGTAGGGGAGAGACCCAGTACTTC; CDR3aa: CASSWGRGETQYF
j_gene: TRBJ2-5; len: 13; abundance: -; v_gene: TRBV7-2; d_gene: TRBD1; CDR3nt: TGTGCCAGCGGCAGGGGGCTACAAGAGACCCAGTACTTC; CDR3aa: CASGRGLQETQYF
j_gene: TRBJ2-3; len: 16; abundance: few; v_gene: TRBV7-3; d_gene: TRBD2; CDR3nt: TGTGCCAGCAGCCTGACTAGCGGGGGGGGCACAGATACGCAGTATTTT; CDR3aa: CASSLTSGGGTDTQYF
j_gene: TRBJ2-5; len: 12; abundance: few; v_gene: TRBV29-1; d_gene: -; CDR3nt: TGCAGCACAGCGGCAAACCAAGAGACCCAGTACTTC; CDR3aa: CSTAANQETQYF
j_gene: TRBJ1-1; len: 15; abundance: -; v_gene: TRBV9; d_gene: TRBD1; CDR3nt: TGTGCCAGCAGCGTACGGGAGGGGGCGACGGCTGAAGCTTTCTTT; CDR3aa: CASSVREGATAEAFF
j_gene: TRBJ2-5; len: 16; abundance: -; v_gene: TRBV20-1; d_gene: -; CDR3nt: TGCAGTTTGGGGGGCGCGGCTTCGGCCCCGGAAGAGACCCAGTACTTC; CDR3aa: CSLGGAASAPEETQYF
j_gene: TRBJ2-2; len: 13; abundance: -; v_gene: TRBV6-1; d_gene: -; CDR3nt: TGTGCCAGCAATAAGGTGAACACCGGGGAGCTGTTTTTT; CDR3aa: CASNKVNTGELFF
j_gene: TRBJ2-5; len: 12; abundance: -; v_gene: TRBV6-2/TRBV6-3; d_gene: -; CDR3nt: TGTGCCAGCAGTACCGTACAAGAGACCCAGTACTTC; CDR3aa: CASSTVQETQYF
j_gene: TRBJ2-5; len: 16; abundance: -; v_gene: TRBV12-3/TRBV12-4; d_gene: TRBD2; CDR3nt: TGTGCCAGCAGTTTGTCCTCTCTAGCGGGGGTAGAGACCCAGTACTTC; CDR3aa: CASSLSSLAGVETQYF
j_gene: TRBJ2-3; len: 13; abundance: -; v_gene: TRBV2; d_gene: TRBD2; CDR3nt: TGTGCCAGCACCTCCGCCAGGGAGGGTACGCAGTATTTT; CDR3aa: CASTSAREGTQYF
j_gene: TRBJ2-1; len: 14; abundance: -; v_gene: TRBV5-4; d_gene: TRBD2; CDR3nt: TGTGCCAGCAGCAGCCCACAGCGGGAGGGGGAGCAGTTCTTC; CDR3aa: CASSSPQREGEQFF
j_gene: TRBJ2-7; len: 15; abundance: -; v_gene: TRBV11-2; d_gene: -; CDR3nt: TGTGCCAGCAGCAGTTCGGGACGCCTTTCAGCCGAGCAGTACTTC; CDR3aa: CASSSSGRLSAEQYF
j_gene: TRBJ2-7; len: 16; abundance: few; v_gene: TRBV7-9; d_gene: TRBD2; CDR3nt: TGTGCCAGCAGCTCAGGGGATAGCGGGAAGGGTCTCGAGCAGTACTTC; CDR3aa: CASSSGDSGKGLEQYF
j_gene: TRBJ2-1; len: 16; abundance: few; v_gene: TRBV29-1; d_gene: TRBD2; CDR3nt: TGCAGCGTTTTCGGTCCGTGGGCTAGCGGGAGTAATGAGCAGTTCTTC; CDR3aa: CSVFGPWASGSNEQFF
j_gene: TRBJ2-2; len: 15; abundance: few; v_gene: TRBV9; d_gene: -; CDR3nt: TGTGCCAGCAGCGTAGAGCCGGGTATAACCGGGGAGCTGTTTTTT; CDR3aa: CASSVEPGITGELFF
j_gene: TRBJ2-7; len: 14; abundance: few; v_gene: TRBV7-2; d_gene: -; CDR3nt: TGTGCCAGCAGCTTAAACAGGGATGGGTACGAGCAGTACTTC; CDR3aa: CASSLNRDGYEQYF
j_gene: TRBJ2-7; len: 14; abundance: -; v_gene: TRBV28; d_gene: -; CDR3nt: TGTGCCAGCATGGGACACCTGCTCTCCTACGAGCAGTACTTC; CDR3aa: CASMGHLLSYEQYF
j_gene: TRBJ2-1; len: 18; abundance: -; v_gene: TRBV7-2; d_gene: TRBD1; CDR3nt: TGTGCCAGCAGCTTAGCGAGTACAGGGGGCGTCTCCTACAATGAGCAGTTCTTC; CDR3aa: CASSLASTGGVSYNEQFF
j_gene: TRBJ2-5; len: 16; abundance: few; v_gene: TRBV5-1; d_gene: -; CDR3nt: TGCGCCAGCAGCCCGTTATCCGGAACAGACCAAGAGACCCAGTACTTC; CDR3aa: CASSPLSGTDQETQYF
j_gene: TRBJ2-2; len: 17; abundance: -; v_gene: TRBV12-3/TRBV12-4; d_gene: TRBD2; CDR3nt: TGTGCCAGCACCCCCGGGGTAGCGGGATTTGGCACCGGGGAGCTGTTTTTT; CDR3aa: CASTPGVAGFGTGELFF
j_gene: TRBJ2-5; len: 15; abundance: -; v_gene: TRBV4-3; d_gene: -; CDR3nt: TGCGCCAGCAGCCAAGATTTCGGGATACAAGAGACCCAGTACTTC; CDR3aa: CASSQDFGIQETQYF
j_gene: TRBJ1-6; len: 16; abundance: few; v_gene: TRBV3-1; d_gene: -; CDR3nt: TGTGCCAGCAGCCGCGCCCGGACATCCCCGAATTCACCCCTCCACTTT; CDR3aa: CASSRARTSPNSPLHF
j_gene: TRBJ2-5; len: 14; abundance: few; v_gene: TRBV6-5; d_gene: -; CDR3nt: TGTGCCAGCAGTTACAGGCAGGGGCAGGAGACCCAGTACTTC; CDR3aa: CASSYRQGQETQYF